This TCR beta chain stems from a study of blood T cells in healthy people across ages. Alongside a J-beta primer mix, a sample-barcoded 5' primer served in a second PCR lasting roughly 7 to 11 cycles. One entry per CDR3 protein, called by TCRdb with MiXCR from the 5' RACE reads. The sample records approximately 730,000 distinct CDR3 sequences, roughly 50% being singletons. This clonotype was observed a handful of times. After removal of 4 bases from V and 4 bases from J, the junction contained 3 bases not matched to a gene. CDR3 length: 14 residues. CDR1 and CDR2 from the germline V gene are SGHTA and FQGTGA.

This receptor was taken from a man older than 75 in good health. Material for sequencing was blood. The genes are TRBV7-3 and TRBJ2-3, with 9 bases that match TRBD1. The CDR3 nucleotides are TGTGCCAGCAGCTATCGGACAGGGGCAGATACGCAGTATTTT. This gives the protein CASSYRTGADTQYF.